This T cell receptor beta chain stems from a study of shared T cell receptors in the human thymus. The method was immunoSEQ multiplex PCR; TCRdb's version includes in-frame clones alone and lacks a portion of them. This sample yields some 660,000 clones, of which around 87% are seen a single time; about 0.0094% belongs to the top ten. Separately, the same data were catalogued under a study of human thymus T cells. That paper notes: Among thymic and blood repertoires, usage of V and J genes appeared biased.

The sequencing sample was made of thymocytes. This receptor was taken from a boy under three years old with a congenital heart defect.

This chain's CDR3 is CASSLGQTSGEDETQYF. CDR3 in DNA: TGTGCCAGCAGCTTAGGACAGACTAGCGGGGAAGACGAGACCCAGTACTTC. The chain links TRBV11-3 to TRBJ2-5; 11 nucleotides match TRBD2. Trimming at V came to 1 base and at J to 5 bases, leaving 9 bases not matched to a gene. Germline values: CDR1 SGHNT, CDR2 YENEEA. This CDR3 region has 17 residues. The variable domain in full, with the rest retrieved from reference TRBV11-3 and TRBJ2-5, is EAGVVQSPRYKIIEKKQPVAFWCNPISGHNTLYWYLQNLGQGPELLIRYENEEAVDDSQLPKDRFSAERLKGVDSTLKIQPAELGDSAVYLCASSLGQTSGEDETQYFGPGTRLLVL.